These T cell receptor beta chains were read from a single sample in a study of PD-1 blockade in classical Hodgkin lymphoma. TCRdb's copy holds only in-frame clones and misses some; the assay was immunoSEQ multiplex PCR. The profile shows roughly 28,000 clones, 80% to 90% of them singletons. The sequenced sample was CD8+ T cells from blood, obtained at baseline. The receptors were sampled from a human donor with classical Hodgkin lymphoma. CDR3s include the opening cysteine and the closing phenylalanine or tryptophan. The order of the fields is D gene, J gene, V gene, clone size, CDR3 DNA, CDR3 protein. D genes are given only for firm matches. Some rows have no size entry. The others give once, few or many, or a class for an expanded clone.

TRBD2	TRBJ2-1	TRBV11-2	-	TGTGCCAGCAGCTCCCCCAGCCCAGCGGGAGTTGAGCAGTTCTTC	CASSSPSPAGVEQFF
TRBD2	TRBJ2-5	TRBV27	-	TGTGCCAGCAGTTCCACTAGCGGGAGGAGGGAGACCCAGTACTTC	CASSSTSGRRETQYF
-	TRBJ2-7	TRBV19	-	TGTGCCAGTAGTATAGTTGGGGACACCTACGAGCAGTACTTC	CASSIVGDTYEQYF
-	TRBJ2-7	TRBV2	-	TGTGCCAGCAGTGACGGACAGCTATACGAGCAGTACTTC	CASSDGQLYEQYF
TRBD2	TRBJ2-7	TRBV28	-	TGTGCCAGCAAAGGGACTACCCTTTCCTACGAGCAGTACTTC	CASKGTTLSYEQYF
-	TRBJ1-3	TRBV5-5	-	TGTGCCAGCAGTTACGGCAGAAACACCATATATTTT	CASSYGRNTIYF
-	TRBJ1-5	TRBV27	-	TGTGCCAGCAGTTTACGGGCAGGCAATCAGCCCCAGCATTTT	CASSLRAGNQPQHF
TRBD1	TRBJ1-1	TRBV10-1	-	TGCGCCAGCAGTGCCGGGACAGGGGGATCTGAAGCTTTCTTT	CASSAGTGGSEAFF
-	TRBJ2-2	TRBV5-1	once	TGCGCCAGCAGCCTCGGCGACAGGTGGAACACCGGGGAGCTGTTTTTT	CASSLGDRWNTGELFF
-	TRBJ2-7	TRBV7-9	few	TGTGCCAGCAGCTTAGAGCCCCGCTCCTACGAGCAGTACTTC	CASSLEPRSYEQYF
TRBD1	TRBJ2-7	TRBV29-1	-	TGCAGCGTTGAGGGCCAGACAGGGGGCGCGGGGGAGCAGTACTTC	CSVEGQTGGAGEQYF
TRBD1	TRBJ1-1	TRBV6-1	-	TGTGCCAGCAGTGAAGGGACACGGGACAGGGGACGGCGGACTGAAGCTTTCTTT	CASSEGTRDRGRRTEAFF
-	TRBJ1-1	TRBV27	-	TGTGCCAGCAGTTTATGGGGGCCGGGCACTGAAGCTTTCTTT	CASSLWGPGTEAFF
-	TRBJ1-1	TRBV2	-	TGTGCCAGCACCCAGAAAGGTGGGAACACTGAAGCTTTCTTT	CASTQKGGNTEAFF
-	TRBJ2-7	TRBV30	-	TGTGCCTGGAGTCTCGAAGAGCAGTACTTC	CAWSLEEQYF
-	TRBJ2-1	TRBV4-1	-	TGCGCCAGCAGCCTCCGGACAGTCCATGAGCAGTTCTTC	CASSLRTVHEQFF
TRBD1	TRBJ2-1	TRBV28	-	TGTGCCAGCGATCCGGACAGGGACGGCAGGAATGAGCAGTTCTTC	CASDPDRDGRNEQFF
TRBD2	TRBJ2-3	TRBV27	-	TGTGCCAGCAAAAGAGCGGGAACTGGCACAGATACGCAGTATTTT	CASKRAGTGTDTQYF
-	TRBJ1-1	TRBV28	-	TGTGCCAGTCAGAGGGGGGCTGAAGCTTTCTTT	CASQRGAEAFF
-	TRBJ2-1	TRBV27	-	TGTGCCAGCAGTTTGCGTGGGGTTAGTGAGCAGTTCTTC	CASSLRGVSEQFF
TRBD2	TRBJ2-1	TRBV29-1	-	TGCAGCGTCATGGCCCCAGGCGAGACTAGCGGGAGGGCAGAGCAGTTCTTC	CSVMAPGETSGRAEQFF
-	TRBJ2-7	TRBV4-1	-	TGCGCCAGCACGAGCCTCCCGGGCTACGAGCAGTACTTC	CASTSLPGYEQYF
-	TRBJ2-2	TRBV5-1	-	TGCGCCAGCAGCTCACAGGAGTTTAACGCGAACACCGGGGAGCTGTTTTTT	CASSSQEFNANTGELFF
TRBD2	TRBJ2-7	TRBV7-9	-	TGTGCCAGCAGCTTAGCGCCCGGGGGGGATACCTACGAGCAGTACTTC	CASSLAPGGDTYEQYF
TRBD1	TRBJ1-1	TRBV19	-	TGTGCCAGTAGCTTAGCAGTGGACAGGCTGAACACTGAAGCTTTCTTT	CASSLAVDRLNTEAFF
-	TRBJ2-5	TRBV27	-	TGTGCCAGCAGTTTAGAGGGGGAGACCCAGTACTTC	CASSLEGETQYF
-	TRBJ2-2	TRBV27	-	TGTGCCAGCAGTTTATCGCCCTCTCTCGCCGGGGAGCTGTTTTTT	CASSLSPSLAGELFF
TRBD2	TRBJ2-1	TRBV2	-	TGTGCCAGCAGTGAAGATGCTCACGGCGGGGGCAATGAGCAGTTCTTC	CASSEDAHGGGNEQFF
-	TRBJ1-1	TRBV7-3	-	TGTGCCAGCAGCTTACAGGTCGGAAGTGAAGCTTTCTTT	CASSLQVGSEAFF
TRBD1	TRBJ1-1	TRBV19	-	TGTGCCAGTAGCGTCCCAGGGGGGACTGAAGCTTTCTTT	CASSVPGGTEAFF
-	TRBJ2-3	TRBV7-9	-	TGTGCCAGCAGCTTCGGGGATACGCAGTATTTT	CASSFGDTQYF
-	TRBJ1-2	TRBV7-8	few	TGTGCCAGCAGCTTAGGCAGCTCCCCTAGGTTGTATGGCTACACCTTC	CASSLGSSPRLYGYTF
-	TRBJ1-1	TRBV19	once	TGTGCCAGCTCTCAGCTCATGACAGCCTATCCTTCGGGGAACACTGAAGCTTTCTTT	CASSQLMTAYPSGNTEAFF
-	TRBJ1-5	TRBV30	-	TGTGCCTGGGGGATCCAGGGGCGCGGGAATCGGCCCCAGCATTTT	CAWGIQGRGNRPQHF
TRBD2	TRBJ2-7	TRBV11-2	-	TGTGCCAGCAGCTTAAGTCGCCTAGCGGGCTACGAGCAGTACTTC	CASSLSRLAGYEQYF